This T cell receptor (beta chain) was documented in a study of blood T cell repertoires in COVID-19. The overall study: Nucleic acid was either cDNA or gDNA, and it came from T cells, B-cell-depleted T cells, or PBMCs.

This clone was counted between two and nine times. Produced via immunoSEQ multiplex PCR; TCRdb's table is partial and in-frame only. Altogether fewer than 70,000 clones are present, roughly 79% being singletons, with the ten largest covering roughly 5%. Germline CDR1 SGHTA, CDR2 FQGNSA. The CDR3 is 13 residues long. After removal of 7 bases from V and 6 bases from J, the junction contained 9 bases not matched to a gene. The source of this sequence is a human donor in a cohort sampled during active COVID-19. The chain couples TRBV7-2 to TRBJ2-7; 7 bases line up with TRBD2. Sequenced sample: peripheral blood. CDR3 sequence: CASIHYGGSEQYF. The CDR3 DNA reads TGTGCCAGCATCCACTACGGGGGGAGCGAGCAGTACTTC.